The table lists the clone carrying this T cell receptor (beta chain) with a few counts. Its antigen is not identified. Using CD45RO/CCR7/CD25/CD127/CD95/CD27, CD4+ naive, central memory, regulatory and stem cell-like memory cells were sorted. This sample is part of a study of beta chain features in type 1 diabetes. Expressed TCRB transcripts got sequenced, as all isolated RNA was reverse transcribed. Sequenced by immunoSEQ multiplex PCR; TCRdb stores in-frame clones only, minus some. This sample has hundreds of thousands of clones; under 15% occur once, and the top ten carry 0.022%. Germline V CDR1 and CDR2: SGDLS, YYNGEE. Trimming removed 0 bases from V and 8 bases from J; junction bases left unmatched: 5. This CDR3 region has 16 residues. Overall study results and limits: Insertions were fewer and deletions more numerous at VDJ junctions in type 1 diabetes patients. TCRB CDR3s were moderately but significantly shorter in Type 1 diabetes patients in all four CD4+ subsets.

Sequencing was done on a sample of naive CD4+ T cells from blood. The V call is TRBV9, the J call TRBJ2-1, with 13 bases lining up with TRBD2. The sequence was collected from a young man with type 1 diabetes. The CDR3 DNA reads TGTGCCAGCAGCGTAGACCGACTAGCGGGGGGAGATGAGCAGTTCTTC. This sequence encodes CASSVDRLAGGDEQFF.